This record looks at one TCR beta chain sequence and its context. Assay used: immunoSEQ multiplex PCR; TCRdb lists only in-frame clones, some missing. Of roughly 210,000 clones in the sample, 80% to 90% were seen once. The record originates from a study of blood T cell repertoires in COVID-19. The CDR3 length is 16 residues. Germline V CDR1 and CDR2: SGHAT, FQNNGV. Trimming removed 7 bases from V and 4 bases from J, with 22 bases in between. The J gene is TRBJ1-1, the V gene TRBV11-2, with D possibly matching TRBD1 (5 bases). The sequence came from a man younger than 45 in a cohort exposed to, infected with or recovered from COVID-19 (not recorded which). The source material was PBMCs or T cells enriched from blood (not recorded which). The CDR3: CASIKTRRGSGTEAFF. CDR3 coding DNA: TGTGCCAGCATAAAAACGCGGCGGGGGTCAGGCACTGAAGCTTTCTTT. Together with reference TRBV11-2 and TRBJ1-1, the CDR3 gives the full variable domain: EAGVAQSPRYKIIEKRQSVAFWCNPISGHATLYWYQQILGQGPKLLIQFQNNGVVDDSQLPKDRFSAERLKGVDSTLKIQPAKLEDSAVYLCASIKTRRGSGTEAFFGQGTRLTVV.